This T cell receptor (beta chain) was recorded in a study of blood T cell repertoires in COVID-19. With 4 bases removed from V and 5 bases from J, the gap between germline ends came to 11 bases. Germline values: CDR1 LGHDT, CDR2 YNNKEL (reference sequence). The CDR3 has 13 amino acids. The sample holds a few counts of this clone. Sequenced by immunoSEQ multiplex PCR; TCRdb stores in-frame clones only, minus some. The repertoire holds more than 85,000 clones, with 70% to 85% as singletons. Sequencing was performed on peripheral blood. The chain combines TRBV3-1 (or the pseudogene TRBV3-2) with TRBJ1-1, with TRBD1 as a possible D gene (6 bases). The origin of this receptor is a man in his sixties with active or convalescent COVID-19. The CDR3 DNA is TGTGCCAGCAGCCGCGGACAGTTTACTGAAGCTTTCTTT. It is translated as CASSRGQFTEAFF.